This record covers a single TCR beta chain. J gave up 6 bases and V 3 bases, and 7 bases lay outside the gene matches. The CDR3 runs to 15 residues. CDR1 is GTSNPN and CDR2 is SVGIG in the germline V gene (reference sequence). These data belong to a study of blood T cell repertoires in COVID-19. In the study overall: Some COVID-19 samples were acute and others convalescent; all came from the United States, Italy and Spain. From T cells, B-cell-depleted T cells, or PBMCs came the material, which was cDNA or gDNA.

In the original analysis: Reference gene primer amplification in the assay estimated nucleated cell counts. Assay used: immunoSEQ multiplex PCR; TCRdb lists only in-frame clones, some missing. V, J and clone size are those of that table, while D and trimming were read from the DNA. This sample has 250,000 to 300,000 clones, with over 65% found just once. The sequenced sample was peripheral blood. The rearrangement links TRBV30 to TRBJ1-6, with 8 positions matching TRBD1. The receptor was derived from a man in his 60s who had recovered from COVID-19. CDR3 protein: CAWRGGGQGNSPLHF. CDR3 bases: TGTGCCTGGAGGGGTGGCGGACAGGGTAATTCACCCCTCCACTTT.